This is a list of T cell receptor beta chains from one sample in a study of cytomegalovirus exposure and HLA in healthy donors. Libraries were prepared by immunoSEQ multiplex PCR; TCRdb keeps only in-frame clonotypes and omits some of them. This sample yields 100,000 to 150,000 clones, of which 80% to 90% are seen a single time; roughly 12% belongs to the top ten. The specimen sequenced was PBMCs. These receptors were taken from a male donor in good health and CMV-seropositive. CDR3s include the opening cysteine and the closing phenylalanine or tryptophan. The D gene is left open where the match is weak. Rows may omit the clone size; those that give it use once, few, many or a size class.

size	J	D	length	V	DNA	CDR3
NA	TRBJ1-5	TRBD1	15	TRBV6-5	TGTGCCAGCAGTTACTCCGGGACAGGGAATCAGCCCCAGCATTTT	CASSYSGTGNQPQHF
NA	TRBJ2-1	NA	16	TRBV18	TGTGCCAGCTCACCACTAGTTTCTGGCGGGTCAAATGAGCAGTTCTTC	CASSPLVSGGSNEQFF
NA	TRBJ2-2	NA	12	TRBV18	TGTGCCAGCTCCGGTGAGATCGGGGAGCTGTTTTTT	CASSGEIGELFF
NA	TRBJ2-1	NA	14	TRBV10-2	TGCGCCAGCAGTGAGTCGACAGGTGTGAGTGAGCAGTTCTTC	CASSESTGVSEQFF
NA	TRBJ1-1	TRBD1	14	TRBV19	TGTGCCAGTAGTTCCCGGGACAGGGTTACTGAAGCTTTCTTT	CASSSRDRVTEAFF
NA	TRBJ2-2	TRBD1	19	TRBV11-3	TGTGCCAGCAGCCCAGGGGACAGGGCTGAAGTTTGGGGAACCGGGGAGCTGTTTTTT	CASSPGDRAEVWGTGELFF
once	TRBJ2-1	TRBD2	13	TRBV27	TGTGCCAGCAGTTCCGTAAGCGGGAGTGAGCAGTTCTTC	CASSSVSGSEQFF
NA	TRBJ2-5	TRBD1	16	TRBV19	TGTGCCAGTAGTACAACCGGGACAGGGTTCGGGGAGACCCAGTACTTC	CASSTTGTGFGETQYF
NA	TRBJ2-1	TRBD1	11	TRBV20-1	TGCAGTGCATACAGGGGGAATGAGCAGTTCTTC	CSAYRGNEQFF
NA	TRBJ2-7	TRBD2	17	TRBV28	TGTGCCAGCAGTCCCTACGGGACTAGCGGGAGGGCCGGCGAGCAGTACTTC	CASSPYGTSGRAGEQYF
NA	TRBJ1-2	NA	15	TRBV4-1	TGCGCCAGCAGCCAAGATCAGGCGGGGGCGGGTGGCTACACCTTC	CASSQDQAGAGGYTF
NA	TRBJ2-3	TRBD1	15	TRBV7-3	TGTGCCAGCAGCCTCCGGGACAGAGGCACAGATACGCAGTATTTT	CASSLRDRGTDTQYF
NA	TRBJ1-5	TRBD1	16	TRBV19	TGTGCCAGTAGTCAAGGGGGCGCGGCCATCGGGCAGCCCCAGCATTTT	CASSQGGAAIGQPQHF
NA	TRBJ2-3	NA	13	TRBV4-3	TGCGCCAGCAGCCAAGATCTAGCGGATACGCAGTATTTT	CASSQDLADTQYF
NA	TRBJ2-7	TRBD1	16	TRBV27	TGTGCCAGCAGTCGAACAACAGGGGTCCCCCCCTACGAGCAGTACTTC	CASSRTTGVPPYEQYF
few	TRBJ1-5	NA	15	TRBV28	TGTGCCAGCAGTTTAACCGGTTATAGCAATCAGCCCCAGCATTTT	CASSLTGYSNQPQHF
NA	TRBJ2-2	TRBD2	18	TRBV12-5	TGTGCTAGTGGTTTGGCCGAACTAGCGGGTATTTACACCGGGGAGCTGTTTTTT	CASGLAELAGIYTGELFF
NA	TRBJ2-6	NA	15	TRBV6-5	TGTGCCAGCAGTGGGAGGGGGGCTGGGGCCAACGTCCTGACTTTC	CASSGRGAGANVLTF